The sequence of this T cell receptor (beta chain) was determined in a study of technical replicates of blood from several donors (dated by TCRdb to 2016 to 2017). As for this clone: What antigen it recognizes has not been identified. No quality values exist for individual bases; no much larger clone is one base distant.

The CDR3, from cysteine to phenylalanine, totals 13 residues. Only CDR3 DNA remains: 39 bases, in frame from the first base. The germline ends are 10 bases apart after V is trimmed by 3 bases and J by 5 bases. For CDR1 and CDR2, the germline V gene lists SGHDT and YYEEEE. Library method: the immunoSEQ multiplex PCR assay. TCRdb stores this immuneACCESS table with in-frame sequences only. Part of the clones is absent; in the studies checked, under half of the shortfall reflects unresolved V genes, and no reason is known for the rest. In all, the sample holds about 84,000 clones, and about nine tenths of those were seen once. The ten largest clones represent approximately 0.25% of the sample.

In this chain, TRBV5-6 is recombined with TRBJ2-3, with the D gene not confidently named. This TCR derives from a human donor in good health. The sample comprised T cells isolated from PBMCs. CDR3 sequence: CASSSSRVDTQYF. The sequence in DNA is TGTGCCAGCAGCTCAAGTAGAGTAGATACGCAGTATTTT.